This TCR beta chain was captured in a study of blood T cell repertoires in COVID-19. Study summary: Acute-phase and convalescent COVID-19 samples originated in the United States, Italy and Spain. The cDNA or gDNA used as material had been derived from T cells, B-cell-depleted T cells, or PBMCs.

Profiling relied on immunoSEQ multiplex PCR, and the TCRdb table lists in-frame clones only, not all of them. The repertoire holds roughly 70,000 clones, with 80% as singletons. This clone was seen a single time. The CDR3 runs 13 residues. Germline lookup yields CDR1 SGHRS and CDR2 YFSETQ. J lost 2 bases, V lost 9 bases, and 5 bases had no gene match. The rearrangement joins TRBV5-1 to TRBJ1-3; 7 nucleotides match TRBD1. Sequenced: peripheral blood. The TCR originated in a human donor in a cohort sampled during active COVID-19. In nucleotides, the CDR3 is TGCGCCACTTCGACAGGGCCTGGAAACACCATATATTTT. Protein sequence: CATSTGPGNTIYF. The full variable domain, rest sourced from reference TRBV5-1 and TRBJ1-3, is KAGVTQTPRYLIKTRGQQVTLSCSPISGHRSVSWYQQTPGQGLQFLFEYFSETQRNKGNFPGRFSGRQFSNSRSEMNVSTLELGDSALYLCATSTGPGNTIYFGEGSWLTVV.